A selection of T cell receptor beta chains follows, all from one sample in a study of blood T cell repertoires in COVID-19. Some clones are missing from TCRdb's copy, which holds only in-frame ones; the method was immunoSEQ multiplex PCR. This sample carries roughly 300,000 clones, over 75% of them seen once, and the ten largest clones take 7.8%. Sample: peripheral blood. The receptors shown here come from a woman aged 45-65 years who had recovered from COVID-19. Each CDR3 is given with its conserved first and last residue. The order of the fields is CDR3 protein, CDR3 DNA, J gene, V gene, D gene, clone size. A D gene is named only where the DNA matches it firmly. Where a row states a size, it is once, few, many or the class of an expanded clone; other rows omit it.

CASSLVFVQEVGYTF TGTGCCAGCAGCTTGGTATTCGTCCAGGAGGTGGGCTACACCTTC TRBJ1-2 TRBV5-5 . .
CASSAYQGVIRDSPLHF TGCGCCAGCAGCGCTTACCAGGGGGTTATTCGGGATTCACCCCTCCACTTT TRBJ1-6 TRBV4-3 TRBD1 .
CASNWDSGIGETQYF TGTGCCAGCAACTGGGATAGCGGGATAGGGGAGACCCAGTACTTC TRBJ2-5 TRBV28 TRBD2 once
CASSSKLQGAQDTEAFF TGTGCCAGCAGTTCAAAACTACAGGGGGCCCAAGACACTGAAGCTTTCTTT TRBJ1-1 TRBV27 TRBD1 .
CASSLSHSVSGNTIYF TGTGCCAGCAGCTTGTCACATTCCGTCTCTGGAAACACCATATATTTT TRBJ1-3 TRBV5-5 . .
CASSTLGGRNEQYF TGTGCCAGCAGCACCCTGGGCGGGAGAAACGAGCAGTACTTC TRBJ2-7 TRBV9 TRBD2 .
CASSQQDQETQYF TGTGCCAGCAGCCAGCAGGACCAAGAGACCCAGTACTTC TRBJ2-5 TRBV7-6 . .
CASSPRLGVGYGYTF TGTGCCAGCAGCCCCCGCCTCGGGGTAGGCTATGGCTACACCTTC TRBJ1-2 TRBV7-9 . .
CASSYTPGPVAPEQYF TGTGCCAGCAGTTACACCCCGGGTCCGGTAGCTCCCGAGCAGTACTTC TRBJ2-7 TRBV6-9 . .
CASRGSSYEQYF TGTGCCAGCAGGGGCAGCTCCTACGAGCAGTACTTC TRBJ2-7 TRBV6-5 . .
CASSEGRTTRGEKLFF TGTGCCAGCAGTGAAGGACGGACCACAAGGGGAGAAAAACTGTTTTTT TRBJ1-4 TRBV25-1 . .
CASSLGSTGNTEAFF TGTGCCAGCAGCTTAGGAAGTACAGGGAACACTGAAGCTTTCTTT TRBJ1-1 TRBV7-9 . .
CASSPPLYNEQFF TGTGCCAGCAGCCCCCCCCTTTACAATGAGCAGTTCTTC TRBJ2-1 TRBV7-2 . .
CASSMRGLAPIGSYNEQFF TGTGCCAGCAGCATGCGTGGACTAGCTCCTATAGGCTCCTACAATGAGCAGTTCTTC TRBJ2-1 TRBV9 TRBD2 .
CASSPAADYEQYF TGTGCCAGCAGCCCTGCTGCAGACTACGAGCAGTACTTC TRBJ2-7 TRBV14 . .
CASSLDGPFLDEQFF TGCGCCAGCAGCTTGGATGGCCCCTTCCTCGATGAGCAGTTCTTC TRBJ2-1 TRBV5-1 . few
CASQFSNQPQHF TGTGCCTCCCAATTTAGCAATCAGCCCCAGCATTTT TRBJ1-5 TRBV28 . .
CASRRQGTYEQYF TGTGCCAGCCGACGACAGGGGACCTACGAGCAGTACTTC TRBJ2-7 TRBV7-2 TRBD1 .
CASSRTSGGQYF TGTGCCAGCAGTCGGACTAGCGGGGGGCAGTACTTC TRBJ2-7 TRBV12-3/TRBV12-4 TRBD2 .
CASSLHSGNTIYF TGTGCCAGCAGCCTCCACTCTGGAAACACCATATATTTT TRBJ1-3 TRBV3-1/TRBV3-2 . .
CASRGDRATYEQYF TGTGCCAGTAGGGGGGACAGGGCCACCTACGAGCAGTACTTC TRBJ2-7 TRBV19 TRBD1 .
CASSLVTTDNSPLHF TGTGCCAGCAGCTTGGTCACGACAGATAATTCACCCCTCCACTTT TRBJ1-6 TRBV5-6 . .
CASRGGSNQPQHF TGTGCCAGCAGAGGGGGTTCCAATCAGCCCCAGCATTTT TRBJ1-5 TRBV11-2 . .
CASSLVGRGQPQHF TGTGCCAGCAGCTTAGTAGGGAGGGGCCAGCCCCAGCATTTT TRBJ1-5 TRBV7-2 . once
CASSPRGGGSYEQYF TGTGCCAGCAGCCCGCGTGGGGGAGGATCCTACGAGCAGTACTTC TRBJ2-7 TRBV7-2 . .
CASSLALAGEQFF TGTGCCAGCAGTTTGGCCCTAGCAGGTGAGCAGTTCTTC TRBJ2-1 TRBV28 . .
CASSYGDRGIRKAFF TGTGCCAGCAGTTACGGGGATCGGGGAATACGAAAAGCTTTCTTT TRBJ1-1 TRBV6-5 . .
CAWTSGGTYGYTF TGTGCCTGGACCTCAGGGGGGACATATGGCTACACCTTC TRBJ1-2 TRBV30 TRBD1 .
CASSWLIGGLTGELFF TGTGCCAGCAGCTGGCTTATCGGGGGTTTGACCGGGGAGCTGTTTTTT TRBJ2-2 TRBV3-1/TRBV3-2 . .
CASSLGQGSYNEQFF TGCGCCAGCAGCCTCGGACAGGGCTCCTACAATGAGCAGTTCTTC TRBJ2-1 TRBV4-1 TRBD1 .
CASSTGTSVTYNEQFF TGTGCCAGCAGCACCGGGACTAGCGTCACCTACAATGAGCAGTTCTTC TRBJ2-1 TRBV11-2 TRBD2 once
CASSLRTGAGSETQYF TGTGCCAGCAGCCTTCGAACCGGAGCGGGGTCAGAGACCCAGTACTTC TRBJ2-5 TRBV3-1/TRBV3-2 TRBD2 .
CASSQGERSSGRTQYF TGTGCCAGCAGCCAAGGGGAGCGGAGCTCTGGTCGGACCCAGTACTTC TRBJ2-5 TRBV14 . .
CASSIVFSEQYF TGTGCCAGCAGCATCGTGTTCAGCGAGCAGTACTTC TRBJ2-7 TRBV11-1 . .
CSVVQGSNQPQHF TGCAGCGTTGTACAGGGGAGCAATCAGCCCCAGCATTTT TRBJ1-5 TRBV29-1 TRBD1 .
CASSPGLHSPLHF TGTGCCAGCAGTCCAGGTCTCCATTCACCCCTCCACTTT TRBJ1-6 TRBV6-2/TRBV6-3 . .
CASSKTRDFLTDTQYF TGTGCCAGCAGCAAAACCCGGGACTTTCTCACAGATACGCAGTATTTT TRBJ2-3 TRBV21-1 . .
CASILSPALAATGELFF TGTGCCAGCATCCTAAGTCCCGCGCTAGCGGCCACCGGGGAGCTGTTTTTT TRBJ2-2 TRBV2 TRBD2 .
CASSLGGTQTYEQYF TGTGCCAGCAGCTTAGGGGGGACACAAACCTACGAGCAGTACTTC TRBJ2-7 TRBV11-1 . .
CASSLAGVIYEQYF TGTGCCAGCAGCTTAGCAGGGGTCATATACGAGCAGTACTTC TRBJ2-7 TRBV7-9 . .
CASSFEGQPQHF TGTGCCAGCAGCTTTGAGGGTCAGCCCCAGCATTTT TRBJ1-5 TRBV7-9 . .
CASSYSGGSYEQYF TGTGCCAGCAGTTACTCAGGGGGCAGCTACGAGCAGTACTTC TRBJ2-7 TRBV6-5 TRBD1 .
CASSRTGTAYGYTF TGTGCCAGCAGCCGAACCGGGACAGCCTATGGCTACACCTTC TRBJ1-2 TRBV14 TRBD1 .
CASSVRAGANVLTF TGTGCCAGCAGTGTCAGGGCTGGGGCCAACGTCCTGACTTTC TRBJ2-6 TRBV28 . .
CASGRDRDNSPLHF TGTGCCAGTGGCCGGGACAGAGATAATTCACCCCTCCACTTT TRBJ1-6 TRBV19 TRBD1 .
CASSFPGQETQYF TGTGCCAGCAGCTTCCCGGGACAAGAGACCCAGTACTTC TRBJ2-5 TRBV5-4 . .
CSVELVTKNIQYF TGCAGCGTTGAGCTAGTTACTAAAAACATTCAGTACTTC TRBJ2-4 TRBV29-1 . .
CASSLSGGYDEQYF TGTGCCAGCAGCTTATCAGGGGGCTATGACGAGCAGTACTTC TRBJ2-7 TRBV5-5 TRBD1 .
CASSGPGNPSDEQFF TGTGCCAGCAGCGGGCCAGGTAATCCCTCCGATGAGCAGTTCTTC TRBJ2-1 TRBV5-5 . .
CASSLAGGESSYEQYF TGTGCCAGCAGCCTTGCTGGGGGGGAAAGCTCCTACGAGCAGTACTTC TRBJ2-7 TRBV11-2 TRBD2 .
CASSFLTGGDTQYF TGTGCCAGCAGCTTTTTGACAGGGGGAGATACGCAGTATTTT TRBJ2-3 TRBV9 TRBD1 .
CASSARKPIQYTEAFF TGTGCCAGCAGTGCCAGGAAGCCCATCCAGTACACTGAAGCTTTCTTT TRBJ1-1 TRBV28 . .
CASRADSTWGGTQYF TGCGCCAGCAGAGCTGACAGCACTTGGGGTGGAACCCAGTACTTC TRBJ2-5 TRBV5-1 . .
CASSTRDLQETQYF TGTGCCAGTAGTACCCGGGACTTACAAGAGACCCAGTACTTC TRBJ2-5 TRBV19 . .
CASSYDRAAKNIQYF TGTGCCAGCAGTTACGACAGGGCGGCCAAAAACATTCAGTACTTC TRBJ2-4 TRBV2 TRBD1 .